These T cell receptor beta chains were read from a single sample in a study of identical twins. TCRdb re-derived calls from the 5' RACE reads in MiXCR, one entry per CDR3 protein. The sample has under 900,000 distinct CDR3 sequences, 12% seen once. In addition, the sample was reused for a study of yellow fever vaccine responses in identical twins.

The sample was PBMCs. The receptors shown here come from a woman aged 18 to 35 in good health. Each CDR3 is given with its conserved first and last residue. D genes are given only for firm matches. Clone size is given for some rows only: seen once, a few or many times, or a class if the clone is expanded.

V gene,D gene,clone size,J gene,CDR3 DNA,CDR3 protein
TRBV3-1,NA,NA,TRBJ1-3,TGTGCCAGCAGCCCCCTGGCTGGGCCGGCCCGAATCGGAAACACCATATATTTT,CASSPLAGPARIGNTIYF
TRBV12-3/TRBV12-4,TRBD2,NA,TRBJ2-2,TGTGCCAGCAGGAAATTAGCGGGGACGCCCGGGGAGCTGTTTTTT,CASRKLAGTPGELFF
TRBV3-1,NA,few,TRBJ1-1,TGTGCCAGCAGCCCCTTACGGGCGAACACTGAAGCTTTCTTT,CASSPLRANTEAFF
TRBV9,TRBD2,NA,TRBJ2-2,TGTGCCAGCAGCGTAGCTACCGGGACTAGGGGAAACCCGAACACCGGGGAGCTGTTTTTT,CASSVATGTRGNPNTGELFF
TRBV9,NA,NA,TRBJ2-2,TGTGCCAGCAGCGTAGAGGCAGGGGCCGGGGAGCTGTTTTTT,CASSVEAGAGELFF
TRBV20-1,NA,few,TRBJ2-5,TGCAGTGCTAGAGATTTACTAGAAGACCGAGAGCAAGAGACCCAGTACTTC,CSARDLLEDREQETQYF
TRBV10-3,NA,many,TRBJ2-7,TGTGCCACCTCCGGGACTTCCTACGAGCAGTACTTC,CATSGTSYEQYF
TRBV2,NA,NA,TRBJ2-3,TGTGCCAGCACGACAGGTATATCAGATACGCAGTATTTT,CASTTGISDTQYF
TRBV4-1,NA,many,TRBJ2-3,TGCGCCAGCAGCCATGGGAAGGGCGGAGGCACAGATACGCAGTATTTT,CASSHGKGGGTDTQYF
TRBV7-8,NA,few,TRBJ2-1,TGTGCCAGCAGCTTAGGTTTTGGCGTCAATGAGCAGTTCTTC,CASSLGFGVNEQFF
TRBV10-2,TRBD2,NA,TRBJ2-3,TGCGCCAGCAGCGGGGGTAGCGGGGCCACAGATACGCAGTATTTT,CASSGGSGATDTQYF
TRBV10-3,TRBD2,few,TRBJ2-1,TGTGCCATCAGTGGCTCCCTAACTAGCGGAGCTTACAATGAGCAGTTCTTC,CAISGSLTSGAYNEQFF
TRBV20-1,NA,few,TRBJ2-3,TGCAGTGCTAGAGACCAGGGACCGAGCCGGGATACGCAGTATTTT,CSARDQGPSRDTQYF
TRBV12-3/TRBV12-4,NA,many,TRBJ1-6,TGTGCCAGCACCAGCCGCGGCGGGGTCAGCTCCTATAATTCACCCCTCCACTTT,CASTSRGGVSSYNSPLHF
TRBV12-3/TRBV12-4,NA,many,TRBJ2-7,TGTGCCAGCAGTTTAGGTTCGGGGGGCGGCGGTTCCTACGAGCAGTACTTC,CASSLGSGGGGSYEQYF
TRBV27,NA,NA,TRBJ1-1,TGTGCCAGCAGTTCGGGGACCGGAGAGGTCACTGAAGCTTTCTTT,CASSSGTGEVTEAFF
TRBV5-1,NA,NA,TRBJ2-2,TGCGCCAGCAGCTTGGAGCTATCAGATTTGGGCACCGGGGAGCTGTTTTTT,CASSLELSDLGTGELFF
TRBV14,TRBD2,NA,TRBJ2-1,TGTGCCAGCAGCCAGCGGGAGGGAAAGCAGTTCTTC,CASSQREGKQFF
TRBV12-3/TRBV12-4,TRBD2,few,TRBJ2-1,TGTGCCAGCAGGGCCCCGGGACTAGCGGGCAGTAGCTCCTACAATGAGCAGTTCTTC,CASRAPGLAGSSSYNEQFF
TRBV19,NA,many,TRBJ1-5,TGTGCCAGTAGTATCGCTCTCGATCAGCCCCAGCATTTT,CASSIALDQPQHF
TRBV7-6,NA,few,TRBJ1-1,TGTGCCAGCAGCTTGTCCAGCCTAGCTGAAGCTTTCTTT,CASSLSSLAEAFF
TRBV7-9,NA,NA,TRBJ2-7,TGTGCCAGCAGCCCCGAGGCTTGGGGGAGCTCCTACGAGCAGTACTTC,CASSPEAWGSSYEQYF
TRBV25-1,NA,many,TRBJ2-7,TGTGCCAGCAGTCCCGGGGCCGACGAGCAGTACTTC,CASSPGADEQYF
TRBV12-3/TRBV12-4,NA,many,TRBJ2-1,TGTGCCAGCAGCTTATCCCGAAATGAGCAGTTCTTC,CASSLSRNEQFF
TRBV6-1,NA,NA,TRBJ2-3,TGTGCCAGCAGTACAGGGACTGGGGGAAGGCAGTATTTT,CASSTGTGGRQYF
TRBV5-1,TRBD1,few,TRBJ2-1,TGCGCCAGCACCTTATCCACCGGGACAGAGTACAATGAGCAGTTCTTC,CASTLSTGTEYNEQFF
TRBV3-1,NA,NA,TRBJ1-2,TGTGCCAGCAGCCAATCGAATGGGGCTGGCGTGGGCTACACCTTC,CASSQSNGAGVGYTF
TRBV6-4,TRBD1,NA,TRBJ1-6,TGTGCCAGCATTGGGGACAGGGCTCATTCACCCCTCCACTTT,CASIGDRAHSPLHF
TRBV13,NA,few,TRBJ2-5,TGTGCCAGCAGCCAAACAGGGCAGGAGACCCAGTACTTC,CASSQTGQETQYF
TRBV6-1,NA,NA,TRBJ1-2,TGTGCCAGCACCCGGGGTCCGGACTATGGCTACACCTTC,CASTRGPDYGYTF
TRBV28,NA,NA,TRBJ2-5,TGTGCCAGCAGCCCGGACAGTGAGGACCAGTACTTC,CASSPDSEDQYF
TRBV12-3/TRBV12-4,TRBD2,NA,TRBJ2-3,TGTGCCAGCAGTCAAGGACTAGTTACGCAGTATTTT,CASSQGLVTQYF